The 7 T cell receptor beta chains listed next were all sequenced from one sample in a study of blood T cell repertoires in COVID-19. Sequencing used immunoSEQ multiplex PCR; TCRdb keeps in-frame clones, though not all of them. The sample gives fewer than 350,000 clones, roughly nine tenths of which show up once; 6% to 7% is in the top ten. Sequenced sample: PBMCs or T cells enriched from blood (not recorded which). The receptors here all came from a woman aged 40 to 49 who had recovered from COVID-19.

The genes are TRBV11-3 and TRBJ2-1; D remains unclear. Per the germline V gene, CDR1 is SGHNT and CDR2 is YENEEA. Trimming removed 5 bases from V and 5 bases from J, with 10 bases in between. CDR3 size: 13 residues. The CDR3 is CASSRESNNEQFF. In DNA, the CDR3 is TGTGCCAGCAGCCGAGAATCAAACAATGAGCAGTTCTTC.

This clone was recorded once. The chain joins TRBV7-2 to TRBJ1-3; D is uncertain. V lost 3 bases, J lost 4 bases, and 10 bases lay in between. Germline values: CDR1 SGHTA, CDR2 FQGNSA. CDR3 length equals 14 residues. The CDR3 DNA follows: TGTGCCAGCAGCTTGGGCATAACAGGAAACACCATATATTTT. This encodes CASSLGITGNTIYF.

The chain is built from TRBV7-3 and TRBJ2-1; weak D call: TRBD1 (5 bases). Germline V gene sequence: CDR1 SGHTA, CDR2 FQGTGA. V was clipped by 5 bases and J by 6 bases, with 17 bases between them. The CDR3 runs 15 residues. The CDR3 DNA sequence: TGTGCCAGCAGCGAGGACATTGGAGTTGGCAATGAGCAGTTCTTC. Encoded protein: CASSEDIGVGNEQFF.

The chain uses TRBV19 and TRBJ1-2, with D unresolved. Per the germline V gene, CDR1 is LNHDA and CDR2 is SQIVND (reference sequence). V was shortened by 2 bases and J by 6 bases, with 10 bases between the two germline ends. The CDR3 has 13 residues. CDR3 in DNA: TGTGCCAGTAGTATACGGGAAGCTAATGGCTACACCTTC. This gives the protein CASSIREANGYTF.

This clone was detected only once. The chain is built from TRBV19 and TRBJ2-1, with 7 bases identical to TRBD2. V shed 1 base, J shed 12 bases, and the junction held 9 bases outside the gene matches. CDR1 and CDR2 from the germline V gene are LNHDA and SQIVND (reference sequence). This CDR3 has 14 residues. The CDR3 protein is CASSIGAPSGGQFF. The CDR3 DNA reads as TGTGCCAGTAGTATAGGAGCCCCTAGCGGCGGGCAGTTCTTC.

This rearrangement joins TRBV19 to TRBJ2-1; TRBD2 might be the D (5 bases). This CDR3 spans 10 amino acids. Trimming removed 2 bases at V and 14 bases at J, with 7 bases between. The germline V gene encodes CDR1 LNHDA and CDR2 SQIVND (reference sequence). CDR3: CASSIREKFF. The CDR3 DNA reads TGTGCCAGTAGTATACGGGAAAAGTTCTTC.

The chain links TRBV7-9 to TRBJ2-3; 16 positions match TRBD2. The ends lost 5 bases at V and 2 bases at J; junction bases unmatched: 10. This CDR3 comprises 19 residues. CDR1 is SEHNR, CDR2 FQNEAQ, per germline (reference sequence). DNA for the CDR3: TGTGCCAGCAGCCGTCCCGGGACTAGCGGGAGGGTGGACACAGATACGCAGTATTTT. As protein: CASSRPGTSGRVDTDTQYF.